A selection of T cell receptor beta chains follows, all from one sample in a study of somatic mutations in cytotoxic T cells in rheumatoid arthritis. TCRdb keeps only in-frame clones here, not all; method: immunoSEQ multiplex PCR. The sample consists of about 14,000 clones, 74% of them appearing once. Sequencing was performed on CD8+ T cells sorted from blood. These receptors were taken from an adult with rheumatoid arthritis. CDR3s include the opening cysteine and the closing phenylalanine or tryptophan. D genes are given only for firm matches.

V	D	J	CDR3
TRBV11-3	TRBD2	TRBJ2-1	CASSPPGLSNEQFF
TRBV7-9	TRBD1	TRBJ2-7	CASSGGQGFSYEQYF
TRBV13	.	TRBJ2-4	CASSSTGEGAKNIQYF
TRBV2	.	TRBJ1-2	CASSQTGNGHGYTF
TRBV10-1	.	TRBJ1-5	CASSERGYSNQPQHF
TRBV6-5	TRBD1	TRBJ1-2	CASSHRGGNYGYTF
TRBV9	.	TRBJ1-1	CASSVGGGMGTEAFF
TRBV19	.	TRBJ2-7	CASSTDITLTYEQYF
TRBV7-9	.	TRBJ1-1	CATPAGALDTEAFF
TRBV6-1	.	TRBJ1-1	CASSEWADGWGTEAFF
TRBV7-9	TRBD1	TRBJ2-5	CASSPGEQGGETQYF
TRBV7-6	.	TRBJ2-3	CASSHSGNTDTQYF
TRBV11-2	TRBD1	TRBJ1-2	CASSMTGVYGYTF
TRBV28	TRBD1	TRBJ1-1	CASSFGRGTSEAFF
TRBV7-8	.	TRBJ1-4	CASSSLGGSNEKLFF
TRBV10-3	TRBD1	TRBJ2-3	CAISNRDRSQYF
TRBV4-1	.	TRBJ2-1	CASSQDFPQGIKFF
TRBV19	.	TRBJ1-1	CASSIPTGDMNTEAFF
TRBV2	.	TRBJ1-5	CASSEGGTQPQHF
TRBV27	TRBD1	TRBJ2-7	CASSRRGTGAYEQYF
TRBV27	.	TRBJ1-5	CASSLDTEGQPQHF
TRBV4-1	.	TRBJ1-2	CASSQETGTDYGYTF
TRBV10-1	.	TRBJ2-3	CARIPRATDTQYF
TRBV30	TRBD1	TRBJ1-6	CAWFPGQGNSPLHF
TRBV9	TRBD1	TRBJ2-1	CASSSSAGQGNEQFF
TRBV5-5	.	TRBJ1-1	CASSLVTRNTEAFF
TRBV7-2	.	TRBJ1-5	CASSLGLDQPQHF
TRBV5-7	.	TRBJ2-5	CASSLGHYSAQETQYF
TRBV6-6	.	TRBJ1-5	CASSQRSNQPQHF
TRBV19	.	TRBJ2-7	CASSVSDLTTYEQYF
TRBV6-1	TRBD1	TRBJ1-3	CASTHRGPLGNTIYF
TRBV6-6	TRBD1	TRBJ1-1	CASSLGTATEAFF
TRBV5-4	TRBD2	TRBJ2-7	CASSSLSSGGAYEQYF
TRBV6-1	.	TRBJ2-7	CASSEVGDERYF
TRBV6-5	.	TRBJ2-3	CASSYGELTTDTQYF
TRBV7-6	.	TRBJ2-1	CASSLERGFSYNEQFF
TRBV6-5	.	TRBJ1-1	CASSSTPRGTTEAFF
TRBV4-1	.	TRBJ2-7	CASSQIQGKSYEQYF
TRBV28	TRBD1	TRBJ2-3	CASSPGTGYTDTQYF
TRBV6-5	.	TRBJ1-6	CASSATGSYNSPLHF
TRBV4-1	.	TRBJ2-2	CASSQERQVAGELFF
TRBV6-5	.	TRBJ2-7	CASSYSDEHYEQYF
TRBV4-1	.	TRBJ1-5	CASSQDWAGEQPQHF
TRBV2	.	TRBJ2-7	CASSPRVPYEQYF
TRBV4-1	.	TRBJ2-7	CASSQDPGVRGEQYF
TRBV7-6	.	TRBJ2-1	CASSLNPGAEYNEQFF
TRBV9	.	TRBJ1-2	CASSETSNYGYTF
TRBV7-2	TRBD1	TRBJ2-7	CASSLTPGDSSYEQYF
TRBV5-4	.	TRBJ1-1	CASSLSVTNTEAFF
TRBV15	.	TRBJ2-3	CATSREENTDTQYF
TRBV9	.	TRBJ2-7	CASSPSPKGGGYEQYF
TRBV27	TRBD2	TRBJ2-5	CASSSRLAGGETQYF
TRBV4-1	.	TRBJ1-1	CASSQAYIAFF
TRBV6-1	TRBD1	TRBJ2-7	CASSRTGETYEQYF
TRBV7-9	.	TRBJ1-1	CASSLQGWRNTEAFF
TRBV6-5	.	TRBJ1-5	CASSYGPHQPQHF
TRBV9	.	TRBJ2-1	CASSTSGTYNEQFF
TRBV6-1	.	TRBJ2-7	CASSEALGGPYEQYF
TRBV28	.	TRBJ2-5	CASSLVAGEEETQYF
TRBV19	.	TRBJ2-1	CASSGGGDYNEQFF